This TCR beta chain was obtained from a study of CD8 T cells in Susac syndrome. As for this clonotype: Mismatch with germline at one junction end may stem from a read error.

An amount of RNA that ranged from roughly 0.5 to 1 ug was reverse transcribed with random hexamers. Multiplex PCR with immunoSEQ amplified the TCR beta CDR3 across 54 Vbeta and 13 Jbeta. TCRdb processed the immunoSEQ multiplex PCR reads anew with MiXCR; each CDR3 protein has one entry. The table shows approximately 100,000 distinct CDR3 sequences, with 85% to 95% occurring only once. Sequencing of TCR beta was undertaken in CD8+ and CD4+ T cells derived from blood. The controls, all healthy donors, were matched for age and sex. Negative isolation yielded the CD8+ and CD4+ T cells, while FACS enriched the TEMRA cells. The V gene's germline CDR1 is SGHTA and CDR2 FQGNSA. This CDR3 is 15 amino acids long.

The V gene is TRBV7-2, the J gene TRBJ2-5; 7 bases map to TRBD2. What was sequenced was CD8+ T cells from PBMCs. The TCR was taken from a human donor in good health. The CDR3 reads CASTLPAGRQETQYF. The CDR3 coding sequence is TGTGCCAGCACCTTACCAGCGGGGAGACAAGAGACCCAGTACTTC.